This T cell receptor beta chain was sequenced during a study of T cell responses to AZD1222 COVID-19 vaccine. Details on this clone: No antigen is known for it.

Study outcomes and limitations: The span of vaccine-associated CD4 TCRs extended across spike, with dominance at 160-218 and 743-854. Females outnumbered males among donors, who were mostly white British; clonal diversity was possibly underestimated. Nearly half of the spike-specific TCRs reportedly recognize variant regions that carry no mutations.

The assay was immunoSEQ multiplex PCR, and TCRdb's table has in-frame clones only and misses some. Of 25,000 to 35,000 clones listed, just over 90% were seen once; the top ten hold 45% to 50%. Trimming left V 4 bases short and J 1 base short, with 13 bases between. The CDR3 sequence is 15 residues long. Looked up from germline, CDR1 is LGHNA and CDR2 is YNFKEQ. This chain links TRBV4-2 with TRBJ1-2; D remains unclear. Sequenced material: peripheral blood, taken on day 0 of AZD1222 vaccination. This receptor was identified in an adult in good health. CDR3 protein: CASSPSVDGNYGYTF. Here the CDR3 DNA reads TGTGCCAGCAGCCCCTCAGTGGACGGTAACTATGGCTACACCTTC.